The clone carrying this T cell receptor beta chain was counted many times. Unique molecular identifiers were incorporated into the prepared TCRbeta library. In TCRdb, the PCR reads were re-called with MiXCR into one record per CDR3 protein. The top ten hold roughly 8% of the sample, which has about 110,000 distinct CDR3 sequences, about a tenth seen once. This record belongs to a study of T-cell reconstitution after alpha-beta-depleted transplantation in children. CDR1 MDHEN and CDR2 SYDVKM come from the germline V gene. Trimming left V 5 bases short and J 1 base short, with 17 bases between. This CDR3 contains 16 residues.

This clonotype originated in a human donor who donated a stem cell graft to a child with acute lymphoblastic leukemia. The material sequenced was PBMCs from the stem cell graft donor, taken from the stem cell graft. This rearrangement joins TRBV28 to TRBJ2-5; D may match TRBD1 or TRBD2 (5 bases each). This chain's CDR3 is CASSGLPGAAQETQYF. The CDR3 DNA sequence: TGTGCCAGCAGTGGACTCCCTGGGGCAGCCCAAGAGACCCAGTACTTC.